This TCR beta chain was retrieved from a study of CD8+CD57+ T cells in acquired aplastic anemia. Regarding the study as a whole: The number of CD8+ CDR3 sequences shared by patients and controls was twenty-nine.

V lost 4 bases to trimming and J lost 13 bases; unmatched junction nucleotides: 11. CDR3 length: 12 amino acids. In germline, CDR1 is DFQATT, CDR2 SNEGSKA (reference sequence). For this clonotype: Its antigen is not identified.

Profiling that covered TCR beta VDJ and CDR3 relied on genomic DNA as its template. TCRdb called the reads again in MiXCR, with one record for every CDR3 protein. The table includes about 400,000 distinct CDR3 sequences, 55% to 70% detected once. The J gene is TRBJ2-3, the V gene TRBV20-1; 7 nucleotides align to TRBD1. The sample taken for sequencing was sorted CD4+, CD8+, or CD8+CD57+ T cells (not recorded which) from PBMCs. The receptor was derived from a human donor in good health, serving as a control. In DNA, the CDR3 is TGCAGTGCTAAGGTGGGACAGACCTCTGAGTATTTT. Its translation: CSAKVGQTSEYF.